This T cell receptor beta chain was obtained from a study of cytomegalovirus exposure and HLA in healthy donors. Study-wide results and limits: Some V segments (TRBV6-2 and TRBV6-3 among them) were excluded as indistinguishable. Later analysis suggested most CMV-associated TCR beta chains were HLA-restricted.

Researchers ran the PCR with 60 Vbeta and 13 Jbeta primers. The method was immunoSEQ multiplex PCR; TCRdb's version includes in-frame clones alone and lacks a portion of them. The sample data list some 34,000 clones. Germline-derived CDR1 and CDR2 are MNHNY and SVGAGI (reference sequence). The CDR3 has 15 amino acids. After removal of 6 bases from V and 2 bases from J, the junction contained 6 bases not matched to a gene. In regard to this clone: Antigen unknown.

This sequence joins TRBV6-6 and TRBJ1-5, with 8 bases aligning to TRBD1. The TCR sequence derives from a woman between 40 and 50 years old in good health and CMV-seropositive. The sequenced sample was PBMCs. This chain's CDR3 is CASRITGQGNQPQHF. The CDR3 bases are TGTGCCAGCAGGATAACGGGACAGGGCAATCAGCCCCAGCATTTT.